This T cell receptor (beta chain) originates from a study of blood T cell repertoires in COVID-19. Study at large: The samples span acute and convalescent COVID-19 from the United States, Italy and Spain. Sources were T cells, B-cell-depleted T cells, or PBMCs; the material itself was cDNA or gDNA.

This CDR3 is built from 18 residues. V was clipped by 1 base and J by 2 bases, with 20 bases between them. Germline V gene lookup returns CDR1 SGHVS and CDR2 FNYEAQ. Original processing notes: Reference gene primer amplification gave estimated nucleated cell counts. TCRdb's copy holds only in-frame clones and misses some; the assay was immunoSEQ multiplex PCR. V and J calls and clone size are given by that table; D and trimming were obtained from the DNA. The data contain roughly 250,000 clones, approximately 80% of them singletons. Sequences were obtained from peripheral blood. The chain employs TRBV7-6 and TRBJ2-5, with TRBD2 as a possible D gene (6 bases). This clonotype was sampled from a woman aged 60-75 years with active or convalescent COVID-19. Here the CDR3 reads CASSLGLHSLGGQETQYF. The CDR3 DNA is TGTGCCAGCAGCTTAGGGCTCCATTCGTTAGGAGGGCAAGAGACCCAGTACTTC.